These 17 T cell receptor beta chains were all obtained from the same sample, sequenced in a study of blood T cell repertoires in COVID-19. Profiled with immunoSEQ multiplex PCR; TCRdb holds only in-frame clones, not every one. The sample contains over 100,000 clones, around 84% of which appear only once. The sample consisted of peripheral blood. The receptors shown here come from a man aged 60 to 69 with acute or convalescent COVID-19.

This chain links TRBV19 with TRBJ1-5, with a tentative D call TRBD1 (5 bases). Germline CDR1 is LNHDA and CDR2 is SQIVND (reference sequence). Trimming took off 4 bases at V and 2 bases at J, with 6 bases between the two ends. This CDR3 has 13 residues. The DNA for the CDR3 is TGTGCCAGTAGTACAGGGCGCAATCAGCCCCAGCATTTT. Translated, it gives CASSTGRNQPQHF.

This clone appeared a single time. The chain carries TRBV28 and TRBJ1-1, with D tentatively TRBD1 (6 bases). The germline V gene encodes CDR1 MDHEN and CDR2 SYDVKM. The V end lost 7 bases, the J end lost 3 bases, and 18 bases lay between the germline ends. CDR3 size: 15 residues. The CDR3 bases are TGTGCCAGCACCTCGCCGGGGCAGGGGCACACTGAAGCTTTCTTT. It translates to CASTSPGQGHTEAFF.

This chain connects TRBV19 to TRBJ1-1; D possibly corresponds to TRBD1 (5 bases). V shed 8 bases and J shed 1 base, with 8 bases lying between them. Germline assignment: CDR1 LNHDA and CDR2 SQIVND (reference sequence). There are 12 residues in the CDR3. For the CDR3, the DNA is TGTGCCAGTTTAGACAGGAACACTGAAGCTTTCTTT. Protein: CASLDRNTEAFF.

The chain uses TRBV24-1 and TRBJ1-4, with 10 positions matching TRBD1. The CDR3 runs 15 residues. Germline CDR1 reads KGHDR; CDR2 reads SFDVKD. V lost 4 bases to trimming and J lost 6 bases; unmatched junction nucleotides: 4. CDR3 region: CATSDTGQGYEKLFF. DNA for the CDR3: TGTGCCACCAGTGACACGGGACAGGGGTATGAAAAACTGTTTTTT.

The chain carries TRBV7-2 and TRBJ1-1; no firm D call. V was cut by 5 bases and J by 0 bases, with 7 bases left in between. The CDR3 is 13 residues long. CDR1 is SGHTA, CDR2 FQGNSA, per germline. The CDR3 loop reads CASSLTLNTEAFF. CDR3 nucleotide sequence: TGTGCCAGCAGCCTTACACTGAACACTGAAGCTTTCTTT. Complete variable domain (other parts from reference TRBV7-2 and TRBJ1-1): GAGVSQSPSNKVTEKGKDVELRCDPISGHTALYWYRQSLGQGLEFLIYFQGNSAPDKSGLPSDRFSAERTGGSVSTLTIQRTQQEDSAVYLCASSLTLNTEAFFGQGTRLTVV.

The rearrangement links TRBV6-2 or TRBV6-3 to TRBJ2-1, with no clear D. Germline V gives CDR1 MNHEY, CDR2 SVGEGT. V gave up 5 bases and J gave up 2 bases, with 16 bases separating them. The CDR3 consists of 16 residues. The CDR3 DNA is TGTGCCAGCAGTAAATCGCGAGCTACCACCTACAATGAGCAGTTCTTC. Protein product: CASSKSRATTYNEQFF.

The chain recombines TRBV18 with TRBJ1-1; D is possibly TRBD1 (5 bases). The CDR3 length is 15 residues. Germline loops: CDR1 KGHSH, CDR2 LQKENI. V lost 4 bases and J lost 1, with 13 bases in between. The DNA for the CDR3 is TGTGCCAGCTCACTCGGGGGTACAGCGAACACTGAAGCTTTCTTT. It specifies CASSLGGTANTEAFF.

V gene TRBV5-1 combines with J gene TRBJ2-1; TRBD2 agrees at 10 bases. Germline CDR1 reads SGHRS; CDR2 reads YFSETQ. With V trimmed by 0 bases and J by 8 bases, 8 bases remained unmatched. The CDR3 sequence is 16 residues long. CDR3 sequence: CASSLAVSGRADEQFF. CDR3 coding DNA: TGCGCCAGCAGCTTGGCAGTCAGCGGGAGGGCCGATGAGCAGTTCTTC.

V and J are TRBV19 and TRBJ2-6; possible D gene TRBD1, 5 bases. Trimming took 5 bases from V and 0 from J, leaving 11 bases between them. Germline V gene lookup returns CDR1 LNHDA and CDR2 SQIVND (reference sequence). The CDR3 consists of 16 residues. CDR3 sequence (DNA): TGTGCCAGTAGTCTCCAGGGATACTCTGGGGCCAACGTCCTGACTTTC. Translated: CASSLQGYSGANVLTF.

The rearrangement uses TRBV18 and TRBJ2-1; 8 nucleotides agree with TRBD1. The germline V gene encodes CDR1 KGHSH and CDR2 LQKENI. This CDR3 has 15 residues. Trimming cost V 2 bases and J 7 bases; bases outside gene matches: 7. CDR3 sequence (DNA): TGTGCCAGCTCACCAAGGACAGGGCAGACAAATGAGCAGTTCTTC. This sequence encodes CASSPRTGQTNEQFF.

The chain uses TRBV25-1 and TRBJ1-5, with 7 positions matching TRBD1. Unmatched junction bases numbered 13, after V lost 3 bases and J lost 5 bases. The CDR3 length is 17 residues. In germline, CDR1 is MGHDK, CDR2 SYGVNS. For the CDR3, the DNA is TGTGCCAGCAGTGATCTCGGGGACAGACTACTACATCAGCCCCAGCATTTT. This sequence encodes CASSDLGDRLLHQPQHF.

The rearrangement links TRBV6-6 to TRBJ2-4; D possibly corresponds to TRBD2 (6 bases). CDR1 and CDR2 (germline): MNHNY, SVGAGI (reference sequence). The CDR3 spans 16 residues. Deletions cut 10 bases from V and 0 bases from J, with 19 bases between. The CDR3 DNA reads TGTGCCACCCAGGCGGGGCGTCAGCTAGCCAAAAACATTCAGTACTTC. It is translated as CATQAGRQLAKNIQYF.

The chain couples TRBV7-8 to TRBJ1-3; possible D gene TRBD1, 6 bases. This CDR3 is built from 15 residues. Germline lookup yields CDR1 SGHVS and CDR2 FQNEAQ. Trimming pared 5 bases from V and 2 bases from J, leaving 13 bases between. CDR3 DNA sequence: TGTGCCAGCAGCCGAGCAACAGGGACTGGAAACACCATATATTTT. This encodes CASSRATGTGNTIYF.

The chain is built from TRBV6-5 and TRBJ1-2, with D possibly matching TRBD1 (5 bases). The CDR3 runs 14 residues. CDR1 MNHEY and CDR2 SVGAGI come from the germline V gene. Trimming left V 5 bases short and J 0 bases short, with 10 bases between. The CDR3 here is CASSPGTTNYGYTF. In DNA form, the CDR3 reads TGTGCCAGCAGTCCGGGGACTACTAACTATGGCTACACCTTC.

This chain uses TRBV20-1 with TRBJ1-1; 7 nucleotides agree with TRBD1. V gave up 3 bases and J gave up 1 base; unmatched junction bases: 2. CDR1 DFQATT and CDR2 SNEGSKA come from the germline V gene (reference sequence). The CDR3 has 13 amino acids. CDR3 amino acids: CSASRTGNTEAFF. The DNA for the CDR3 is TGCAGTGCTAGTAGGACAGGGAACACTGAAGCTTTCTTT.

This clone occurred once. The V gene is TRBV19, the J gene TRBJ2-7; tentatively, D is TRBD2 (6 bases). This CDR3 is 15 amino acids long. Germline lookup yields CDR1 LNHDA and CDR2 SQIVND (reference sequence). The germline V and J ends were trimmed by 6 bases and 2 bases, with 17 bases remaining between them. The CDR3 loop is CASSALGGTPYEQYF. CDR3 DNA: TGTGCCAGTAGCGCCCTTGGGGGGACCCCCTACGAGCAGTACTTC.

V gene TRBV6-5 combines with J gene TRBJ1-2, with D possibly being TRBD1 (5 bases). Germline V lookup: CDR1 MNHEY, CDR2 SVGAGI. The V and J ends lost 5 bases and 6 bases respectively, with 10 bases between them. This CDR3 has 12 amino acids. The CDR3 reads CASSISGNGYTF. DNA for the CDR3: TGTGCCAGCAGTATTTCAGGGAATGGCTACACCTTC.